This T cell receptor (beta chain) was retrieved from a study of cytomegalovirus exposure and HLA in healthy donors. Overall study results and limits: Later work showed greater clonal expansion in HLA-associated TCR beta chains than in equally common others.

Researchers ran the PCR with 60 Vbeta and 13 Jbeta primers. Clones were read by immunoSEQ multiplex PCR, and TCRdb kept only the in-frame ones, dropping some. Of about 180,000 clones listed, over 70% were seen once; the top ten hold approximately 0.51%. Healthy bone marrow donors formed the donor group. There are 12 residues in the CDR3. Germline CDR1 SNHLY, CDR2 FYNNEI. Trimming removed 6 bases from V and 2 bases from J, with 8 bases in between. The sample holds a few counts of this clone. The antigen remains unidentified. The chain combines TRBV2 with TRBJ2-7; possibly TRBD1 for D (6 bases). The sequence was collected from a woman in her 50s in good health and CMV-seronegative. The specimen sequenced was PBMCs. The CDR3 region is CASRQGPYEQYF. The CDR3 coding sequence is TGTGCCAGCAGACAGGGTCCCTACGAGCAGTACTTC.